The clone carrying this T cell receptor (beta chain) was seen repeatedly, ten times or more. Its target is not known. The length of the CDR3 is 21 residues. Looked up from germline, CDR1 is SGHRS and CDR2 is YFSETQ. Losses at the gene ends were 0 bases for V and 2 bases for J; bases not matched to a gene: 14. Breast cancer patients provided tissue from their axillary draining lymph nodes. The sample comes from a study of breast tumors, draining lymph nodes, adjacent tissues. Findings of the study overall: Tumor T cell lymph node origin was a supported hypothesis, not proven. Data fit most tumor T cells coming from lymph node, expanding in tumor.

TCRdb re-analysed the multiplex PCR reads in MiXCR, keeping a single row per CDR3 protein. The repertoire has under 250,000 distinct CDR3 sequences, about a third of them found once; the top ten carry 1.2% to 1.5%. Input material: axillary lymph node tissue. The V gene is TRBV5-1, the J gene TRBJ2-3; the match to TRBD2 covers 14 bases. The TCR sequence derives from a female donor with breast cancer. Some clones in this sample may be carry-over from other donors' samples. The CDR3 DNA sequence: TGCGCCAGCAGCTTGGGGATCACGGGACTAGCGGGAGCTTTTTTCACAGATACGCAGTATTTT. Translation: CASSLGITGLAGAFFTDTQYF.